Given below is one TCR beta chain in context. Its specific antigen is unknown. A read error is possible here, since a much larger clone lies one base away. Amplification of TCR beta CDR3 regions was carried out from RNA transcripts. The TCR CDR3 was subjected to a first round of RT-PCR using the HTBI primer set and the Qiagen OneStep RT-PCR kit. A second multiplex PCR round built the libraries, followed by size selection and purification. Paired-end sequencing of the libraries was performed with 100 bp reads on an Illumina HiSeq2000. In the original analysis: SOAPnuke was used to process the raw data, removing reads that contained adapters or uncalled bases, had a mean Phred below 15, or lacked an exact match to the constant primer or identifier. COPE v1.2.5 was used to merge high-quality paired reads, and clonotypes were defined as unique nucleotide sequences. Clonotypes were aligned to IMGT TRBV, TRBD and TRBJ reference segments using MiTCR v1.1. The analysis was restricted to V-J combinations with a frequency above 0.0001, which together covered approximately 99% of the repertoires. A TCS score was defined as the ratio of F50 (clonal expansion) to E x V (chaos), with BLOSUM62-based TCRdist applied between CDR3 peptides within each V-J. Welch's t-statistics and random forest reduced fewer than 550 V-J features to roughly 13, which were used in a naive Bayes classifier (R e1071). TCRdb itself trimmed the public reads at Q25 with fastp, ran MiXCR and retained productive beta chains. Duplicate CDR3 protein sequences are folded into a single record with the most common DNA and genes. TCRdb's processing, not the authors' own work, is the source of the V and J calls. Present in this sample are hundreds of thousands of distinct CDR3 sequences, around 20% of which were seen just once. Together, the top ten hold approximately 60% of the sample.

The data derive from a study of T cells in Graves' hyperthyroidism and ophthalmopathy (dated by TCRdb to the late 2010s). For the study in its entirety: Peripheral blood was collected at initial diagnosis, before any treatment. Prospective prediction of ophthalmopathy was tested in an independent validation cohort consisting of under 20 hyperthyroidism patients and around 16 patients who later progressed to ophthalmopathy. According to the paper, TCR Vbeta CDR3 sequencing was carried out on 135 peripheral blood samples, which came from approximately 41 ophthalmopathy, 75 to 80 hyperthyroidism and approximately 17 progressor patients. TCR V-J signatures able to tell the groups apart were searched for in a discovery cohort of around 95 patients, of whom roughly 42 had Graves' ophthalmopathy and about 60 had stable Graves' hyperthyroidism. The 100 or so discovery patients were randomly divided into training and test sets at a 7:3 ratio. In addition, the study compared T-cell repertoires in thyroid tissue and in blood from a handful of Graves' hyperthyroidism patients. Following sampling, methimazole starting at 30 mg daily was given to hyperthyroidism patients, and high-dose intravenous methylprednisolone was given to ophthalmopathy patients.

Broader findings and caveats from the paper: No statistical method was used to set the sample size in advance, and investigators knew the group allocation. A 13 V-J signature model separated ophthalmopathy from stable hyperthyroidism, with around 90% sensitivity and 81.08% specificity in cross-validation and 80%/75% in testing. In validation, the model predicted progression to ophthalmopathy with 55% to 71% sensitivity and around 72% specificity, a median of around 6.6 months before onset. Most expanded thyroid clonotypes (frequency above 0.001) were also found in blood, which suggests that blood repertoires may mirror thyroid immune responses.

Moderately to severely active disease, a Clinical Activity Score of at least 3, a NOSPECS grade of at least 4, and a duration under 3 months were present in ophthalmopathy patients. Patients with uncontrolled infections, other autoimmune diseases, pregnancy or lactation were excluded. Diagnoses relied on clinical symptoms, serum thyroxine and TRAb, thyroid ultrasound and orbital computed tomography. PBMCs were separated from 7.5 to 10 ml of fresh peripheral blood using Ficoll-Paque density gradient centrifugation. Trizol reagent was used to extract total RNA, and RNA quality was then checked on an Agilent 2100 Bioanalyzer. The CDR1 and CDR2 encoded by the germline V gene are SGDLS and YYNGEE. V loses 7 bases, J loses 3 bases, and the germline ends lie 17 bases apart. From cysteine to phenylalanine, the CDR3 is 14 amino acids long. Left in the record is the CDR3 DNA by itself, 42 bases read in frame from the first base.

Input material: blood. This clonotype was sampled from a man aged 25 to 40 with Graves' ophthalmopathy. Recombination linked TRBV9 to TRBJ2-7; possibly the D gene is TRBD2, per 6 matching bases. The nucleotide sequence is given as TGTGCCAGCGGCTGGCGGACGGGAGACTACGAGCAGTACTTC. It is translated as CASGWRTGDYEQYF.